Included here is one TCR beta chain sequence, with context. The target antigen is unknown. These data belong to a study of vaccination and CD4 T cells after COVID-19. Overall study context: Investigators stimulated cells with overlapping spike peptides drawn from SARS-CoV-2, HCoV-NL63, HCoV-OC43 and HCoV-229E.

Oncomine TCR Beta short-read sequencing was applied to DNA from cultured CD4+ T cells. The genomic DNA was obtained from cultured CD4+ T cells by extraction with the QIAamp micro DNA kit. MiXCR, applied by TCRdb to the PCR reads, yields one record per CDR3 protein. This table holds tens of thousands of distinct CDR3 sequences, about half found once. The sample's treatment: roughly 10-day PBMC culture with coronavirus spike peptide pools or control peptides (ViraFEST assay). Trimming at V came to 0 bases and at J to 5 bases, leaving 2 bases not matched to a gene. Germline CDR1 is DFQATT and CDR2 is SNEGSKA (reference sequence). The CDR3 has 14 residues.

This chain uses TRBV20-1 with TRBJ1-5; 9 bases are a match to TRBD1. Sequenced material: CD4+ T cells from blood, cultured in vitro. This clonotype was obtained from a human donor who had recovered from COVID-19. CDR3 loop: CSARDRQGDQPQHF. CDR3 nucleotides: TGCAGTGCTAGAGATCGACAGGGGGATCAGCCCCAGCATTTT.